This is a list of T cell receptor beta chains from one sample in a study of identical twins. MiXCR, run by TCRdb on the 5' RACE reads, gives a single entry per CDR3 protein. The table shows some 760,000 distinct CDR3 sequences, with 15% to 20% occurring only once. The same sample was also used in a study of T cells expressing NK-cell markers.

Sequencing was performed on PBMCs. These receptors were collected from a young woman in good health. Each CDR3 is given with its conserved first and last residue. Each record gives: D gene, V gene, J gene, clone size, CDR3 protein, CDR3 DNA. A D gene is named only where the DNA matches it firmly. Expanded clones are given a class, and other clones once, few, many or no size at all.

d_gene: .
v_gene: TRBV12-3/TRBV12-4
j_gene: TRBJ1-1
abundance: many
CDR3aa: CASSLGGGRETEAFF
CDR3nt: TGTGCCAGCAGTTTAGGTGGGGGGCGGGAGACTGAAGCTTTCTTT

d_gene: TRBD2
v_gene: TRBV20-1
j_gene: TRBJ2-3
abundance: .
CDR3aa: CSARGASGGPTDTQYF
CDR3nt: TGCAGTGCTAGAGGGGCTAGCGGGGGACCCACAGATACGCAGTATTTT

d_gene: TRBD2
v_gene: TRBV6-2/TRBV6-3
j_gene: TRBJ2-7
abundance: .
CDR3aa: CASSSSGLAGTYEQYF
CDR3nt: TGTGCCAGCAGTTCTTCTGGACTAGCGGGTACCTACGAGCAGTACTTC

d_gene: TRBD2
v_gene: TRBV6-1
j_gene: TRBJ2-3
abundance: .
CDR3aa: CAARSSGTTDTQYF
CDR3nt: TGTGCCGCCCGTTCTAGCGGGACCACAGATACGCAGTATTTT

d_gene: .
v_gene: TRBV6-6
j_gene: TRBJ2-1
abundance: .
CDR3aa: CASSTGSDQFF
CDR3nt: TGTGCCAGCTCGACAGGCTCAGATCAGTTCTTC

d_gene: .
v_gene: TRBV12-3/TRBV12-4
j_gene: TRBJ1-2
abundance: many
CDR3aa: CASSLGNGYTF
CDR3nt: TGTGCCAGCAGTTTGGGGAATGGCTACACCTTC

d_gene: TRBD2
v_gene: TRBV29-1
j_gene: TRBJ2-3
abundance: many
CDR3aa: CSVEARLASSTDTQYF
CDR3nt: TGCAGCGTTGAAGCCCGACTAGCCTCTAGCACAGATACGCAGTATTTT

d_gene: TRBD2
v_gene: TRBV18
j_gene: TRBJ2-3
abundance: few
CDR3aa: CASSPTSGILTDTQYF
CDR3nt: TGTGCCAGCTCACCAACTAGCGGAATCCTCACAGATACGCAGTATTTT

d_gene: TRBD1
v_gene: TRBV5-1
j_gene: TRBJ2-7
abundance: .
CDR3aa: CASRILTGTATYEQYF
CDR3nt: TGCGCCAGCAGAATACTAACAGGGACAGCCACCTACGAGCAGTACTTC

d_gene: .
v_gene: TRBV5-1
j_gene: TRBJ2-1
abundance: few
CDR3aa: CASSLGASSSSYNEQFF
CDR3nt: TGCGCCAGCAGCTTGGGGGCTAGCTCAAGCTCCTACAATGAGCAGTTCTTC

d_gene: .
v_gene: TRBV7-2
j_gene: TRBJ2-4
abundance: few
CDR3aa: CASTPDRGGIQYF
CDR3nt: TGTGCCAGCACCCCTGACCGGGGCGGAATTCAGTACTTC

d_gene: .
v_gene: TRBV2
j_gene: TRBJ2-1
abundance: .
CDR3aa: CASYGRYEQFF
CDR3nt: TGTGCCAGCTACGGTAGATATGAGCAGTTCTTC

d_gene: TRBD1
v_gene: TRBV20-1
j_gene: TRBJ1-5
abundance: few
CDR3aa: CSARRPTTGGNQPQHF
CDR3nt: TGCAGTGCTAGACGACCTACTACAGGGGGCAATCAGCCCCAGCATTTT

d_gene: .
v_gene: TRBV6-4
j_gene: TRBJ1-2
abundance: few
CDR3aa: CASSDRFGNAGGYTF
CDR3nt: TGTGCCAGCAGTGACAGGTTCGGGAATGCGGGAGGCTACACCTTC